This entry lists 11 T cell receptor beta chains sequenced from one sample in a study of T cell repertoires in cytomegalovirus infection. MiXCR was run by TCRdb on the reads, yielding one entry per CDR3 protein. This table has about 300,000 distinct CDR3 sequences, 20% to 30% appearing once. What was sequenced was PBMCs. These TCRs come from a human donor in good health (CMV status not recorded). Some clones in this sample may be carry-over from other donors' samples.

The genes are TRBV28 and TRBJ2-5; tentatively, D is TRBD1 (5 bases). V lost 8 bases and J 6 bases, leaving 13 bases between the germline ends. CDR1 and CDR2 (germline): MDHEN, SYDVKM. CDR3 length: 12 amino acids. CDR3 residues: CASGANPQTQYF. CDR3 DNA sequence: TGTGCCAGCGGGGCAAATCCCCAGACCCAGTACTTC.

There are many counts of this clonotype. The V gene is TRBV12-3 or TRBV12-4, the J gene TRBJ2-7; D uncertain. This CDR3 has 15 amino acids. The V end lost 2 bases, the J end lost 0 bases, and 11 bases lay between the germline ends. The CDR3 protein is CASSLNSRSSYEQYV. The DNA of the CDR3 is TGTGCCAGCAGTTTAAACAGTCGTAGCTCCTACGAGCAGTACGTC.

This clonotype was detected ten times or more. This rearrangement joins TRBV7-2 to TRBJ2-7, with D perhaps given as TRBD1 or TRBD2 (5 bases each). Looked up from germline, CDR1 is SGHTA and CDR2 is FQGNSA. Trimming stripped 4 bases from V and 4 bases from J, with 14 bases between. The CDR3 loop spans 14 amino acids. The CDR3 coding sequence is TGTGCCAGCAGCTCCTACAGCGGACAATACGAGCAGTACTTC. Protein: CASSSYSGQYEQYF.

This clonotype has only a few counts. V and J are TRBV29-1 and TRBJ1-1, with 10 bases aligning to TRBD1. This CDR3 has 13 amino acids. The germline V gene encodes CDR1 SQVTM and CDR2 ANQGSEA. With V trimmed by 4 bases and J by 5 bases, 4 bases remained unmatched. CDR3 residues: CSVGWDRGTEAFF. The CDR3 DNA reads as TGCAGCGTTGGCTGGGACAGGGGAACTGAAGCTTTCTTT.

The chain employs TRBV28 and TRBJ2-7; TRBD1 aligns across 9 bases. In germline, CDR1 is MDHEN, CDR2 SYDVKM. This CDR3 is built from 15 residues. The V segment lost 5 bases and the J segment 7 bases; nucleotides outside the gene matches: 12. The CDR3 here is CASSPAGTGREEQYF. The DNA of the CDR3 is TGTGCCAGCAGTCCCGCAGGGACAGGGCGAGAAGAGCAGTACTTC.

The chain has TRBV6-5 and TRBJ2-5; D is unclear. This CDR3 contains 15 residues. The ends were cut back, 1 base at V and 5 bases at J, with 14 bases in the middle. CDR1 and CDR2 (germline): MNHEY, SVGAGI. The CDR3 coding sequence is TGTGCCAGCAGTTACTGGGCGGACGTACAGGAGACCCAGTACTTC. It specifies CASSYWADVQETQYF.

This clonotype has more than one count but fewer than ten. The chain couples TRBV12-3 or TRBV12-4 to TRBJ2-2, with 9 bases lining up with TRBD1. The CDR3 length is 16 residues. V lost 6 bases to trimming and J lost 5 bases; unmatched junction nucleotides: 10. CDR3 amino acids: CASRRTGTGRTGELFF. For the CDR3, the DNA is TGTGCCAGCAGGCGAACTGGGACAGGGAGGACCGGGGAGCTGTTTTTT.

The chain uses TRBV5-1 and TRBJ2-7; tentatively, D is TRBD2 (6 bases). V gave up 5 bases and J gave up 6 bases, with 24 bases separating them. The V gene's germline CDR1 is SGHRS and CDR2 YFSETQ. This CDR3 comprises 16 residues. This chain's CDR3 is CASREGGTPPVGEQYF. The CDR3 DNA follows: TGCGCCAGCAGGGAGGGAGGCACCCCACCAGTCGGCGAGCAGTACTTC.

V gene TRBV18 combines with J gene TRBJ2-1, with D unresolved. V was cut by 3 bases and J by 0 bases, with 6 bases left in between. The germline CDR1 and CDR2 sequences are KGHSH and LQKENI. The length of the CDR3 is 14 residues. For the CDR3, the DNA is TGTGCCAGCTCACCCTACAGCTCCTACAATGAGCAGTTCTTC. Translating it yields CASSPYSSYNEQFF.

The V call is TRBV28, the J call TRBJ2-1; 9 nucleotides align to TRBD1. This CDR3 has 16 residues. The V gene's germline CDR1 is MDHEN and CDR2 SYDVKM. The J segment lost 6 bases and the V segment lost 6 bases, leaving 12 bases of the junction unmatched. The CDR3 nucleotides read TGTGCCAGCAGCTCACAGGGGGCAGATTTACTCAATGAGCAGTTCTTC. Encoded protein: CASSSQGADLLNEQFF.

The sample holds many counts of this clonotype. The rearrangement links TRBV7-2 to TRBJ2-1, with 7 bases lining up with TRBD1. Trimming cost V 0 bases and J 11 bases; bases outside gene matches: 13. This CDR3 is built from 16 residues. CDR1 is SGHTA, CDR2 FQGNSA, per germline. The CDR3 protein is CASSLASGTESFKQFF. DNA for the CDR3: TGTGCCAGCAGCTTAGCCTCCGGGACAGAGTCATTTAAGCAGTTCTTC.